The entry below gives a single T cell receptor (beta chain) sequence along with its context. Its antigen is unknown. Per-base qualities were not stored, and no clone one base away is much larger. The entry originates in a study of blood T cell repertoires in COVID-19 (dated by TCRdb to 2019 to 2021). For context, the study as a whole: Samples from collaborators originated in the United States, Italy and Spain and spanned both the acute and convalescent phases of COVID-19. The prospective study material was composed of cDNA or gDNA derived from T cells, B-cell-depleted T cells, or PBMCs. Deeply sampled blood TCRbeta repertoires from subjects exposed to, actively infected with, or recovered from COVID-19 were included in the dataset. Sample metadata almost always included a de-identified subject ID, COVID-19 status, age in years and sex. The repertoires were released in a freely available public database meant as a resource for research on the immune response to SARS-CoV-2. Where available, HLA class I and class II types were taken from metadata supplied by the sample provider and were not determined by assay-based typing. The samples were drawn from the first 160 participants of the ongoing ImmuneRACE study and from some 1,300 subjects provided by 6 global collaborators. What the study reported, not specific to this receptor: How much clinical and demographic metadata was included differed by source and by participant, and the metadata was provided uncurated.

Participants in the prospective study were enrolled through a virtual design, were aged 18 to 89 years, and lived in some 24 United States geographic areas. In the prospective study, cohorts were assigned on the basis of participant-reported clinical history obtained from a screening survey and a study questionnaire. Each participant in the prospective study had whole blood, serum and a nasopharyngeal or oropharyngeal swab collected by mobile phlebotomists. Participants in the prospective study had the option to provide additional blood draws and questionnaires over an approximately two-month period. Before DNA extraction, prospective study blood samples were shipped either frozen or at room temperature. TCRbeta CDR3 regions were amplified from genomic DNA using the immunoSEQ Assay, a bias-controlled multiplex PCR. As for the authors' bioinformatics: Nucleated cell counts per sample were estimated from amplification of reference gene primers within the assay. To quantify the absolute abundance of each unique TCRbeta CDR3 rearrangement, sequence reads were collapsed and filtered. For each sample, productive Simpson clonality was calculated by taking the square root of Simpson's diversity index across productive rearrangements. The clones in this table, taken by TCRdb from immuneACCESS, are in-frame only. Not every clone is retained; where verified, under half of the shortfall comes from an unresolved V gene, and the cause of the rest is unknown. The V and J calls and clone size are taken from that table; D and trimming were inferred from the DNA. This sample comprises hundreds of thousands of clones, approximately 89% of them detected only once. Around 4.2% of the sample is in the top ten clones.

CDR1 and CDR2 were assigned from the germline V gene (reference sequence) as SEHNR and FQNEAQ. Cut back by 5 bases and 10 bases, the V and J ends lie 15 bases apart. Including cysteine and phenylalanine, the CDR3 has 13 amino acids. The sequence is cut down to CDR3 DNA, 39 bases in frame from base 1. The sequence came from a woman in her thirties with acute COVID-19. Sequenced input: PBMCs or T cells enriched from blood (not recorded which). In this chain, TRBV7-9 is recombined with TRBJ2-1; the D gene cannot be named for sure. The CDR3 region has the sequence CASSANDFGEQFF. The sequenced DNA is TGTGCCAGCAGCGCCAATGACTTTGGGGAGCAGTTCTTC.